The clone carrying this T cell receptor (beta chain) was picked up a small number of times. In building TCR beta libraries, iRepertoire HTBI primers were used together with Arm-PCR of CDR3 regions. One entry per CDR3 protein, called by TCRdb with MiXCR from the multiplex PCR reads. Altogether 310,000 or so distinct CDR3 sequences are present, around 20% being singletons, with the ten largest covering around 30%. This sample stems from a study of regulatory T cells in long-lasting Graves disease. Trimming pared 4 bases from V and 1 base from J, leaving 8 bases between. The CDR3 has 14 amino acids. CDR1 and CDR2 from the germline V gene are LNHDA and SQIVND (reference sequence). Time point denoted: persistent/refractory GD, antithyroid drugs over 5 years with positive TRAb. There was RNA extracted from PBMCs, and the TCR library was made from it.

The chain joins TRBV19 to TRBJ1-5; the D gene is possibly TRBD1 (5 bases). The receptor was isolated from a female donor with Graves disease. The sequencing here drew on peripheral blood mononuclear cells (PBMCs), taken when the disease was refractory, from a patient treated with antithyroid drugs. The CDR3 protein is CASSKRDSNQPQHF. The CDR3 coding sequence is TGTGCCAGTAGTAAAAGGGACAGCAATCAGCCCCAGCATTTT.